Listed here are 15 T cell receptor beta chains from one sample, sequenced in a study of blood T cell repertoires in COVID-19. The table came from immunoSEQ multiplex PCR; TCRdb's copy has only in-frame clones and leaves some out. The sample lists about 460,000 clones; more than 85% were seen once. The specimen was PBMCs or T cells enriched from blood (not recorded which). Every receptor here comes from a woman between 55 and 75 years old who had recovered from COVID-19.

V usage is TRBV7-9 and J usage is TRBJ1-4; D possibly corresponds to TRBD1 (5 bases). Germline values: CDR1 SEHNR, CDR2 FQNEAQ (reference sequence). V lost 5 bases to trimming and J lost 8 bases, with 15 bases between them. This CDR3 spans 14 amino acids. The CDR3: CASSRQGGNEKLFF. CDR3 bases: TGTGCCAGCAGCCGTCAGGGAGGGAACGAAAAACTGTTTTTT. The variable domain in full, with the rest retrieved from reference TRBV7-9 and TRBJ1-4, is DTGVSQNPRHKITKRGQNVTFRCDPISEHNRLYWYRQTLGQGPEFLTYFQNEAQLEKSRLLSDRFSAERPKGSFSTLEIQRTEQGDSAMYLCASSRQGGNEKLFFGSGTQLSVL.

This clone has more than one count but fewer than ten. This chain connects TRBV5-1 to TRBJ1-1; no firm D call. V lost 2 bases and J lost 1, with 9 bases in between. The germline CDR1 and CDR2 sequences are SGHRS and YFSETQ. The CDR3 sequence is 14 residues long. DNA for the CDR3: TGCGCCAGCAGCTTAAGAGGAGAGAACACTGAAGCTTTCTTT. It encodes CASSLRGENTEAFF.

J is TRBJ1-2 and V is TRBV11-2, with a weak D call TRBD1 (6 bases). CDR1 is SGHAT, CDR2 FQNNGV, per germline. V was cut by 5 bases and J by 2 bases, with 18 bases left in between. The CDR3 has 16 amino acids. The CDR3 sequence: CASSPYKDSPNYGYTF. CDR3 sequence (DNA): TGTGCCAGCAGCCCTTATAAGGACAGCCCCAACTATGGCTACACCTTC.

CDR3 sequence (DNA): TGTGCCAGCAGGGGCAGGACGAACACCGGGGAGCTGTTTTTT. This encodes CASRGRTNTGELFF. V usage is TRBV3-1 (or the pseudogene TRBV3-2) and J usage is TRBJ2-2; D gene uncertain. Trimming took 6 bases from V and 0 from J, leaving 8 bases between them. CDR3 length: 14 residues. Germline CDR1 and CDR2: LGHDT and YNNKEL (reference sequence).

The chain couples TRBV7-7 to TRBJ2-2, with D possibly being TRBD2 (6 bases). The V and J ends lost 0 bases and 1 base respectively, with 12 bases between them. CDR3 length: 17 residues. Germline assignment: CDR1 SSHAT and CDR2 FNYEAQ (reference sequence). The DNA of the CDR3 is TGTGCCAGCAGCTTAGCGCAGGAGGGCCAGAACACCGGGGAGCTGTTTTTT. It encodes CASSLAQEGQNTGELFF.

CDR3 in amino acids: CASSPQGQGGTEAFF. CDR3 in DNA: TGTGCCAGCAGCCCGCAGGGGCAGGGTGGGACTGAAGCTTTCTTT. This rearrangement joins TRBV9 to TRBJ1-1; D is perhaps TRBD1 (6 bases). This CDR3 is built from 15 residues. The ends were cut back, 4 bases at V and 5 bases at J, with 18 bases in the middle. CDR1 and CDR2 from the germline V gene are SGDLS and YYNGEE.

The chain links TRBV7-2 to TRBJ2-5; no firm D call. Trimming left V 0 bases short and J 2 bases short, with 10 bases between. There are 15 residues in the CDR3. Germline V lookup: CDR1 SGHTA, CDR2 FQGNSA. The CDR3 reads CASSLAPQRQETQYF. In nucleotides, the CDR3 is TGTGCCAGCAGCTTAGCGCCACAAAGACAAGAGACCCAGTACTTC.

This clone was observed a handful of times. The sample holds other DNA sequences that translate to the same CDR3. V and J are TRBV10-3 and TRBJ2-7; 8 bases are a match to TRBD1. Germline V CDR1 and CDR2: ENHRY, SYGVKD. J lost 0 bases, V lost 11 bases, and 6 bases had no gene match. This CDR3 region has 13 residues. The CDR3 sequence: CAAGQASSYEQYF. The DNA of the CDR3 is TGTGCCGCGGGACAGGCGTCCTCCTACGAGCAGTACTTC.

This clone was seen only once. The gene calls are TRBV4-2 and TRBJ1-4; D not certain. The V and J ends lost 5 bases and 5 bases respectively, with 9 bases between them. The CDR3 contains 13 residues. Germline CDR1 and CDR2: LGHNA and YNFKEQ. This CDR3 is CASSAQSNEKLFF. CDR3 nucleotides: TGTGCCAGCAGCGCACAGTCGAATGAAAAACTGTTTTTT.

J is TRBJ1-1 and V is TRBV5-1; 9 nucleotides match TRBD1. CDR3 length: 15 residues. The germline V gene has CDR1 SGHRS and CDR2 YFSETQ. J gave up 6 bases and V 4 bases, and 10 bases lay outside the gene matches. This chain's CDR3 is CASSTGDRVRPEAFF. DNA for the CDR3: TGCGCCAGCAGCACCGGGGACAGGGTACGCCCTGAAGCTTTCTTT.

Concerning this clone itself: One end of the junction does not line up with germline, which may come from a read error. The chain recombines TRBV13 with TRBJ1-5; D is perhaps TRBD1 (5 bases). CDR3 length: 15 residues. From germline, CDR1 is PRHDT and CDR2 FYEKMQ (reference sequence). The DNA for the CDR3 is TGTGCCAGCAGCATAGGACACGTTAGCAATCAGCCCCAGCATTTT. Protein product: CASSIGHVSNQPQHF.

This clone was recorded only once. This chain joins TRBV12-5 and TRBJ2-3, with 8 bases fitting TRBD2. This CDR3 comprises 17 residues. V lost 1 base to trimming and J lost 4 bases; unmatched junction nucleotides: 10. CDR1 and CDR2 (germline): LGHNT, FRNRAP. The CDR3 sequence: CASGLDRTSKLPDTQYF. The CDR3 nucleotides read TGTGCTAGTGGTTTGGACAGGACTAGCAAGCTTCCAGATACGCAGTATTTT.

This sequence joins TRBV5-4 and TRBJ1-4; 9 bases map to TRBD1. Unmatched junction bases numbered 2, after V lost 4 bases and J lost 7 bases. Germline CDR1 SGHNT, CDR2 YYREEE (reference sequence). The CDR3 is 13 residues long. The DNA of the CDR3 is TGTGCCAGCAGCCCGGACAGGGGTGAAAAACTGTTTTTT. It yields the protein CASSPDRGEKLFF.

This chain joins TRBV13 and TRBJ1-2; D may be TRBD1 (5 bases). Germline CDR1 reads PRHDT; CDR2 reads FYEKMQ (reference sequence). This CDR3 comprises 13 residues. V shed 1 base and J shed 4 bases, with 7 bases lying between them. The CDR3 DNA sequence: TGTGCCAGCAGCTTAGACAGGCTCTATGGCTACACCTTC. It is translated as CASSLDRLYGYTF.

The chain uses TRBV5-1 and TRBJ2-1, with 12 bases lining up with TRBD2. Trimming took 1 base from V and 4 from J; bases not matched to a gene: 3. There are 16 residues in the CDR3. CDR1 and CDR2 (germline): SGHRS, YFSETQ. CDR3 DNA sequence: TGCGCCAGCAGCTTGAGACTAGCGGGGGAATACAATGAGCAGTTCTTC. This gives the protein CASSLRLAGEYNEQFF. Looking up the rest from reference TRBV5-1 and TRBJ2-1 gives the full variable domain: KAGVTQTPRYLIKTRGQQVTLSCSPISGHRSVSWYQQTPGQGLQFLFEYFSETQRNKGNFPGRFSGRQFSNSRSEMNVSTLELGDSALYLCASSLRLAGEYNEQFFGPGTRLTVL.